This T cell receptor beta chain was identified in a study of T cell responses to AZD1222 COVID-19 vaccine. Study background: Whether given at about 4 or about 12 weeks, second doses were pooled. Study-wide results and limits: Spike regions recognized by vaccine-associated CD4 TCRs spanned the protein, led by 160-218 and 743-854. Seropositive status at baseline applied to only five or six AZD1222 recipients. White British people made up most donors, females outnumbered males, and clonal diversity was possibly underestimated.

Assay: immunoSEQ multiplex PCR; the TCRdb copy retains only in-frame clones and omits some. This table holds 90,000 to 150,000 clones, around 90% found once. The CDR3 has 12 residues. CDR1 and CDR2 from the germline V gene are MDHEN and SYDVKM. V lost 6 bases to trimming and J lost 2 bases, with 8 bases between them. In regard to this clone: What it binds is not known.

The input for sequencing was peripheral blood, taken on day 0 of AZD1222 vaccination. The rearrangement uses TRBV28 and TRBJ2-7, with D tentatively TRBD1 (6 bases). This TCR was recovered from an adult in good health. In DNA form, the CDR3 reads TGTGCCAGCAGACAGGGCCCCTACGAGCAGTACTTC. Protein: CASRQGPYEQYF.